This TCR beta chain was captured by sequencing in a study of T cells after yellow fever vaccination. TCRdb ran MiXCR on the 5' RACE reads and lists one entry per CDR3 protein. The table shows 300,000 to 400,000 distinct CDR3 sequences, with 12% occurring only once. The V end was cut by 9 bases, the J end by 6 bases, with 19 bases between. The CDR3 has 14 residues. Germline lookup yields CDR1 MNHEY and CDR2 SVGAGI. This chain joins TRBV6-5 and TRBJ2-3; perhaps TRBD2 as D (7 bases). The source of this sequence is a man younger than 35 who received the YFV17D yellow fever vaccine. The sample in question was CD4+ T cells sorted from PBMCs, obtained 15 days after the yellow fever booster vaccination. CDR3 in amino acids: CARKDRGADDTQYF. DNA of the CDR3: TGTGCCAGGAAAGATCGGGGGGCGGACGATACGCAGTATTTT.